These 23 T cell receptor beta chains came from one sample sequenced in a study. TCRdb passed the 5' RACE reads through MiXCR, listing each CDR3 protein once. The table shows tens of thousands of distinct CDR3 sequences, with roughly 25% occurring only once. Sequencing was done on a sample of naive CD4+ T cells sorted from a lymph node. The subset: naive CD4+ T cells, CD4+CD45RA+CD25-. Receptors originate from a female donor with breast cancer.

Only one count was recorded for this clonotype. The chain combines TRBV5-1 with TRBJ1-1; weak D call: TRBD1 (5 bases). Trimming removed 0 bases at V and 1 base at J, with 10 bases between. This CDR3 has 15 amino acids. CDR1 and CDR2 from the germline V gene are SGHRS and YFSETQ. The CDR3 DNA reads TGCGCCAGCAGCTTGGGGCAGGGATCGAACACTGAAGCTTTCTTT. This encodes CASSLGQGSNTEAFF.

The chain uses TRBV7-6 and TRBJ2-7; tentatively, D is TRBD1 (6 bases). Per germline, CDR1 SGHVS and CDR2 FNYEAQ. This CDR3 is built from 13 residues. V was cut by 3 bases and J by 4 bases, with 10 bases left in between. The CDR3 coding sequence is TGTGCCAGCAGCTTCGAAACAGGGTACGAGCAGTACTTC. It is translated as CASSFETGYEQYF.

In this sample, this clonotype is medium-sized. V gene TRBV6-5 combines with J gene TRBJ2-1; 9 nucleotides line up with TRBD2. The CDR3 is 15 residues long. From germline, CDR1 is MNHEY and CDR2 SVGAGI. The J segment lost 6 bases and the V segment lost 6 bases, leaving 9 bases of the junction unmatched. This chain's CDR3 is CASRLAGAGVNEQFF. The CDR3 DNA reads TGTGCCAGCAGGTTAGCGGGAGCTGGGGTCAATGAGCAGTTCTTC.

This clonotype was seen only a few times. The rearrangement joins TRBV6-5 to TRBJ2-7; TRBD2 might be the D (5 bases). Germline lookup yields CDR1 MNHEY and CDR2 SVGAGI. Trimming took 6 bases from V and 2 from J, leaving 14 bases between them. CDR3 length equals 14 residues. CDR3 amino acids: CASRTTSMTYEQYF. The DNA of the CDR3 is TGTGCCAGCAGGACCACTAGTATGACCTACGAGCAGTACTTC.

This clonotype was seen more than once but under ten times. The chain couples TRBV5-4 to TRBJ2-7; 14 nucleotides line up with TRBD2. The CDR3 totals 16 residues. CDR1 is SGHNT and CDR2 is YYREEE in the germline V gene (reference sequence). V shed 4 bases, J shed 0 bases, and the junction held 3 bases outside the gene matches. The CDR3 loop is CASSGLAGGISYEQYF. The CDR3 region has the DNA TGTGCCAGCAGCGGACTAGCGGGAGGCATCTCCTACGAGCAGTACTTC. Complete variable domain (other parts from reference TRBV5-4 and TRBJ2-7): ETGVTQSPTHLIKTRGQQVTLRCSSQSGHNTVSWYQQALGQGPQFIFQYYREEENGRGNFPPRFSGLQFPNYSSELNVNALELDDSALYLCASSGLAGGISYEQYFGPGTRLTVT.

The sample holds a few counts of this clonotype. The J gene is TRBJ2-5, the V gene TRBV7-2; D is ambiguous. The germline gives CDR1 SGHTA, CDR2 FQGNSA. This CDR3 has 14 amino acids. V dropped 3 bases and J dropped 2 bases, with 10 bases sitting between them. The CDR3: CASSFLWGQETQYF. CDR3 nucleotides: TGTGCCAGCAGCTTTCTCTGGGGACAAGAGACCCAGTACTTC.

A note on this clonotype: This may be a read error, as it is one base from a much larger clone. The chain carries TRBV10-3 and TRBJ2-3; the D is unclear. The CDR3 consists of 12 residues. Germline V gene lookup returns CDR1 ENHRY and CDR2 SYGVKD. The CDR3: CAETGNTDTQYF. The CDR3 DNA follows: TGTGCAGAAACGGGCAACACAGATACGCAGTATTTT.

The chain couples TRBV28 to TRBJ2-7; no clear D. Trimming cost V 8 bases and J 4 bases, with 12 bases left between them. CDR3 size: 12 residues. The germline gives CDR1 MDHEN, CDR2 SYDVKM. The CDR3 loop is CASPRNSYEQYF. CDR3 in DNA: TGTGCCAGCCCGAGAAACAGTTACGAGCAGTACTTC.

Of note for this clonotype: A much bigger clone sits one base away, suggesting this may be a read error. This is likely a read error, given that the CDR3 carries no conserved phenylalanine or tryptophan at its end. This chain joins TRBV5-1 and TRBJ2-2, with unresolved D. Trimming took 1 base from V and 7 from J, leaving 8 bases between them. The CDR3 contains 13 residues. The germline V gene encodes CDR1 SGHRS and CDR2 YFSETQ. This chain's CDR3 is CASSLFGNGELFL. The CDR3 nucleotides are TGCGCCAGCAGCTTGTTTGGCAACGGGGAGCTGTTTCTT.

This clonotype was found a few times. This chain uses TRBV28 with TRBJ2-4; possible D gene TRBD2, 5 bases. The V gene lost 5 bases and the J gene lost 5 bases, with 25 bases spanning the gap. The CDR3 length is 18 residues. The germline V gene encodes CDR1 MDHEN and CDR2 SYDVKM. The CDR3 DNA is TGTGCCAGCAGTCTCCGGGCCCCGTACGAAAGCGGCGAAAACATTCAGTACTTC. Protein sequence: CASSLRAPYESGENIQYF.

The genes are TRBV12-3 or TRBV12-4 and TRBJ2-2; unclear D gene. Trimming removed 3 bases from V and 3 bases from J, with 11 bases in between. The CDR3 is 15 amino acids. For the CDR3, the DNA is TGTGCCAGCAGTTTTCGGGCCCCAGACACCGGGGAGCTGTTTTTT. It translates to CASSFRAPDTGELFF.

The sample holds a few counts of this clonotype. The chain joins TRBV12-3 or TRBV12-4 to TRBJ2-7; tentatively, D is TRBD1 or TRBD2 (6 bases each). This CDR3 has 14 residues. Trimming took off 6 bases at V and 1 base at J, with 13 bases between the two ends. CDR3 amino acids: CASRFGGGSYEQYF. The CDR3 DNA sequence: TGTGCCAGCAGGTTCGGGGGCGGATCCTACGAGCAGTACTTC.

The chain has TRBV4-1 and TRBJ2-1, with 8 nucleotides matching TRBD2. The CDR3 spans 16 residues. Germline CDR1 MGHRA, CDR2 YSYEKL. Unmatched junction bases numbered 11, after V lost 3 bases and J lost 7 bases. DNA of the CDR3: TGCGCCAGCAGCCACCCGCCGGGACTAGTAACGAATGAGCAGTTCTTC. The encoded protein is CASSHPPGLVTNEQFF.

This clonotype was counted many times. The chain employs TRBV11-3 and TRBJ2-1; TRBD1 is a possible D gene (6 bases). Germline-derived CDR1 and CDR2 are SGHNT and YENEEA. The CDR3 extends over 13 amino acids. V was trimmed by 4 bases and J by 8 bases, leaving 12 bases between them. Written as DNA, the CDR3 is TGTGCCAGCAGCTCGGGACAAAGGGATGAGCAGTTCTTC. Translation: CASSSGQRDEQFF.

In its sample, this clonotype was seen a few times. The CDR3 nucleotides read TGTGCCACCCCCAGGGACTTACCTGGGCATGAGCAGTTCTTC. Protein: CATPRDLPGHEQFF. The chain is built from TRBV7-9 and TRBJ2-1, with D tentatively TRBD2 (6 bases). CDR3 length: 14 residues. Trimming stripped 10 bases from V and 8 bases from J, with 21 bases between. In germline, CDR1 is SEHNR, CDR2 FQNEAQ (reference sequence). Full variable domain (remainder filled in from reference TRBV7-9 and TRBJ2-1): DTGVSQNPRHKITKRGQNVTFRCDPISEHNRLYWYRQTLGQGPEFLTYFQNEAQLEKSRLLSDRFSAERPKGSFSTLEIQRTEQGDSAMYLCATPRDLPGHEQFFGPGTRLTVL.

In the case of this clonotype: It may be a read error: a sequence one base away is much more abundant. This rearrangement joins TRBV12-3 or TRBV12-4 to TRBJ1-5; 8 nucleotides agree with TRBD1. The CDR3 runs to 17 residues. In DNA form, the CDR3 reads TGTGCCAGCAGCACTCGCAGGGGGCGAGGGAGCAATCAGCCCAAGCATTTT. Amino acids: CASSTRRGRGSNQPKHF.

The chain uses TRBV25-1 and TRBJ1-1; D gene unclear. Trimming removed 6 bases from V and 1 base from J, with 9 bases in between. This CDR3 is 13 amino acids long. CDR1 and CDR2 from the germline V gene are MGHDK and SYGVNS. The CDR3 spells CASSRKGNTEAFF. The CDR3 DNA is TGTGCCAGCAGCCGAAAGGGGAACACTGAAGCTTTCTTT.

About this clonotype: This sequence may be a read error, since a much larger clone differs from it by one base. This rearrangement joins TRBV11-2 to TRBJ1-2, with a weak D call TRBD1 (6 bases). The CDR3 totals 11 residues. V gave up 8 bases and J gave up 6 bases, with 10 bases separating them. Germline CDR1 SGHAT, CDR2 FQNNGV. In DNA form, the CDR3 reads TGTGCCAGCCGCTCAGGGGATGGCTACACCTTC. Residues: CASRSGDGYTF.

V usage is TRBV6-2 or TRBV6-3 and J usage is TRBJ2-1; 8 bases are a match to TRBD2. J was trimmed by 4 bases and V by 0 bases; bases with no gene match: 8. CDR1 MNHEY and CDR2 SVGEGT come from the germline V gene. There are 17 residues in the CDR3. CDR3 nucleotides: TGTGCCAGCAGTTACTCGAAAGAGCGGGAGACTTACAATGAGCAGTTCTTC. It codes for CASSYSKERETYNEQFF.

As regards this clonotype: A much larger clone sits a single nucleotide away, making a read error possible. V usage is TRBV11-1 and J usage is TRBJ2-1; 10 nucleotides match TRBD2. Trimming at V came to 4 bases and at J to 7 bases, leaving 25 bases not matched to a gene. The CDR3 spans 21 residues. The germline V gene has CDR1 SGHAT and CDR2 FQDESV (reference sequence). Here the CDR3 DNA reads TGTGCCAGCAGCTCGAGACACGGGAGGGGCTGGTCTAGCGGGAGAGGGAATGAGCAGTTCTTC. Translating gives CASSSRHGRGWSSGRGNEQFF. Drawing the rest from reference TRBV11-1 and TRBJ2-1, the complete variable domain is EAEVAQSPRYKITEKSQAVAFWCDPISGHATLYWYRQILGQGPELLVQFQDESVVDDSQLPKDRFSAERLKGVDSTLKIQPAELGDSAMYLCASSSRHGRGWSSGRGNEQFFGPGTRLTVL.

This clonotype was detected once. This chain connects TRBV7-9 to TRBJ2-7; no clear D. Germline-derived CDR1 and CDR2 are SEHNR and FQNEAQ (reference sequence). The CDR3 loop spans 16 amino acids. Trimming stripped 5 bases from V and 0 bases from J, with 17 bases between. This chain's CDR3 is CASSPNAPSSSYEQYF. The CDR3 DNA sequence: TGTGCCAGCAGCCCAAACGCGCCGTCCTCCTCCTACGAGCAGTACTTC.

The V gene is TRBV5-1, the J gene TRBJ2-1; D perhaps matches TRBD2 (6 bases). This CDR3 has 15 residues. V lost 6 bases to trimming and J lost 6 bases, with 19 bases between them. Per the germline V gene, CDR1 is SGHRS and CDR2 is YFSETQ. The CDR3 region has the DNA TGCGCCAGCACGACCGGGACTCACTCCCCCAATGAGCAGTTCTTC. This gives the protein CASTTGTHSPNEQFF.

This clonotype is medium-sized (0.01 to 0.1%). The rearrangement links TRBV24-1 to TRBJ2-3, with D perhaps assigned TRBD1 or TRBD2 (5 bases each). This CDR3 contains 13 residues. V lost 7 bases and J lost 3, with 10 bases in between. Germline V gene data show CDR1 as KGHDR and CDR2 as SFDVKD. The DNA of the CDR3 is TGTGCCACCAGGGGACCTTCGACAGATACGCAGTATTTT. Translating gives CATRGPSTDTQYF.